This TCR beta chain was recovered during a study of cytomegalovirus exposure and HLA in healthy donors (dated by TCRdb to about 2017). At the level of the whole study: An earlier analysis of 587 of the donors reported about 260 Gb of sequence data and around 110 million unique TCR beta sequences obtained from around 190 million T cells. About 300 gigabases of sequencing data and tens of millions of unique TCR sequences were included in an early release covering about 600 HLA-typed donors. Of the 300 to 400 genotyped donors, 65% to 90% fell in the genetic ancestry cluster associated with self-reported Caucasian donors. The study was designed to test whether signatures of past pathogen exposure could be identified by cataloging public T cell receptors. The study profiled the T cell repertoires of approximately 700 subjects by immunosequencing and related them to cytomegalovirus serostatus. Besides the first cohort of approximately 710 subjects, a separate validation cohort made up of 120 different subjects was used. High-throughput TCR immunosequencing, statistical association of individual TCRs with disease status, and machine learning were combined to predict cytomegalovirus infection status. A later analysis re-examined previously published TCR beta repertoires from about 670 donors and added high-resolution HLA genotyping to investigate patterns of TCR occurrence. The later analysis used no new phenotypic data to find candidate immune exposures, relying instead on TCR beta sequences and their occurrence across donors. In an earlier analysis of 587 of the donors, high-throughput TCR beta sequencing was used to judge whether each TCR beta V gene segment behaved as functional or pseudogenic. Alongside the repertoire data, information on donor age, sex, ethnicity and CMV serostatus was compiled. Genome-wide SNP genotypes for about three fifths of the roughly 670 donors were used in a later genetic analysis, which treated that subset as a discovery cohort. Every repertoire in the discovery cohort had been generated on one and the same sequencing platform. HLA typing covered class I and class II loci at four-digit resolution. The number of donors typed differed by locus, with about 629-630 for A, B, C, DRB1 and DQB1, around 560 for DQA1, about 610 for DPA1, and over 400 for DPB1. A few DR-DQ haplotypes were treated as single units for association and clustering because of strong linkage in the cohort. Across 300 to 400 genotyped donors of the cohort, an average of about 250,000 unique TCR beta nucleotide sequences per donor were sequenced, and around 19% of those sequences were non-productive. Overall results and qualifications from the work: At a false discovery rate of 0.05, a later analysis linked approximately 18,000 TCR beta sequences to specific HLA alleles. Most CMV-associated TCR beta chains appeared to be HLA-restricted in a later analysis, and the HLA associations seemed to be driven largely by CMV exposure. A cluster of highly shared sequence variants was judged likely to represent a technical artifact of the sequencing pipeline. In an earlier analysis of 587 of the donors, most TCR beta V segments appeared in productive rearrangements about 87% or about 30% of the time, broadly matching IMGT annotations. The study listed over 150 TCR beta chains as associated with cytomegalovirus. Correlated functional status among segregating V segments might reflect linkage disequilibrium, but an unknown experimental factor could not be ruled out. When HLA alleles, especially DR and DQ, strongly co-occurred, attributing TCR associations to individual alleles was difficult. A further reported finding was that TCR beta sequences accurately predicted the HLA-A and HLA-B alleles for most subjects in the first cohort. It was suggested by the authors that the approach could potentially be generalized to other disease states and immunological phenotypes. The only immune exposure information available for the cohort was CMV serostatus. A later analysis found that TCR association rates varied across HLA loci, with DRB1 alleles showing the most associated TCRs and HLA-C alleles the fewest. In a later analysis, several top co-occurrence clusters were reported to appear linked to parvovirus B19, influenza, CMV and Epstein-Barr virus. In a later analysis, HLA-associated TCR beta chains showed more clonal expansion and lower generation probabilities than non-associated chains that were equally common. A few of the identified cytomegalovirus-associated TCR beta chains were confirmed in vitro to be specific for cytomegalovirus antigens. Most TCR sequences were observed very rarely across donors, whereas some public TCRs were present in many individuals. In a later genetic analysis, a missense DCLRE1C variant was associated with V-gene and J-gene trimming of TCR beta chains, and the association was replicated in an independent cohort. Roughly uniform sequencing depth across donors was assumed in presence/absence analyses, although this assumption may not hold. In this cohort, only TCR beta chains were sequenced, and detectable features were limited by the absence of alpha or paired-chain data. Because HLA typing was missing for some donors at each locus, association tests included only the typed subset. Because counts were too low, seventeen rarely observed V segments, including chromosome 9 orphons, were left out of the earlier analysis of over 550 of the donors. The classifier was reported to diagnose cytomegalovirus status with high specificity and sensitivity in both the original cohort and the validation cohort. Compared with the roughly 720-donor mean, donors in an Asian-associated ancestry cluster had fewer N-insertions in productive TCRs, according to a later genetic analysis.

Remarks on this clone: Its antigen is unknown. No clone much larger than this one lies a single base away; base qualities are absent.

In total, approximately 610 healthy bone marrow donors made up the cohort. All cohort members were sampled while nominally healthy, although unrecorded immune exposures were likely present. The donor tested CMV seropositive, placing the donor among the approximately 290 seropositive members of the cohort. A peripheral blood sample was collected from each donor, and TCR beta sequencing was performed on peripheral blood mononuclear cells. Genomic DNA was extracted from the blood cell samples with the Qiagen DNeasy Blood Extraction Kit. Library creation used the immunoSEQ multiplex PCR assay. The multiplex PCR relied on a mix of 60 forward primers for TCR Vbeta segments and 13 reverse primers for TCR Jbeta segments. The CDR3 region of rearranged TCR beta genes was amplified from genomic DNA with a multiplex PCR assay. Amplified TCR beta libraries were sequenced as 87-base-pair reads on the Illumina HiSeq System. In the original analysis: A later analysis counted some 74 million unique TCR beta chains across the 690 or so repertoires, and 10 million to 11 million of these chains were shared by at least two donors. Raw reads were error-corrected and collapsed into unique sequences by a nearest-neighbor algorithm in which closely related sequences were merged to remove PCR and sequencing errors. CDR3 sequences were aligned to IMGT reference sequences to assign V, D and J gene segments. For a sequence to be retained, at least a six-nucleotide match to both a V gene segment and a J gene segment was required. A rearrangement was called productive if the CDR3 had no stop codons and remained in frame with V and J, and every other rearrangement was called non-productive. Following IMGT convention, CDR3 was defined as the stretch from the second conserved V-encoded cysteine to the conserved J-encoded phenylalanine. The earlier analysis of 587 of the donors excluded sequences that lacked an unambiguous match to a single V gene segment. An earlier analysis of around 600 of the donors classified V segments as functional when productive rearrangements were above 56.7% and as segregating when the standard deviation between donors was above 5%. A statistical classification framework was developed to diagnose cytomegalovirus status using the catalog of TCR beta chain sequences. In a later analysis, TCR nucleotide sequences were compared against IMGT/GENE-DB human TR gene sequences so that V and J genes could be assigned. A later analysis assigned CDR3 sequences and most-parsimonious VDJ recombination scenarios with the TCRdist pipeline. In a later analysis, every TCR beta chain was defined by the combination of its CDR3 amino acid sequence and its V-gene family, and reads without a unique V-gene family were dropped. To address suspected cross-contamination and a sequencing artifact, a later analysis removed 550 to 750 highly shared, low-generation-probability nucleotide sequences. In a later analysis, a clonal expansion index was calculated for each public chain from normalized within-repertoire ranks of inferred template counts. In a later analysis, generation probabilities were computed using a VDJ recombination model fitted to out-of-frame rearrangements, and the results were checked against IGoR. A later analysis scored TCR-TCR, TCR-HLA and TCR-CMV co-occurrence with hypergeometric tests, applying a repertoire-size bias correction to TCR pairs. To estimate false discovery rates, a later analysis permuted the HLA or CMV assignments 20 times. In a later analysis, co-occurring TCRs were grouped using DBSCAN, and TCRdist sequence similarity was added for clustering within HLA-allele-positive subsets. Repertoires with fewer than 30,000 or more than 120,000 public chains, plus five repertoires with anomalous nucleotide sharing, were excluded from co-occurrence clustering. TCRdb re-hosts the immuneACCESS table, in-frame sequences only. Its copies lack some clones; in the studies checked, an unresolved V gene accounts for under half of them, and the cause for the rest is not known. That table gives V, J and clone size, and the DNA gave D and trimming. The sample data list about 160,000 clones, and 68% of these were observed just once. The leading ten clones occupy approximately 2.8% of the sample.

Source material: PBMCs. The sequence derives from a woman in her thirties or forties in good health and CMV-seropositive.

The sequenced DNA is TGCGCCAGCGGGGGAGGGTGGGGGGGCCTTGGACAGTTCTTC. It translates to CASGGGWGGLGQFF. Recombination connected TRBV10-2 to TRBJ2-1; matching of 7 bases hints at TRBD2 as the D gene. CDR1 WSHSY and CDR2 SAAADI are derived from the germline V gene. V is pared back by 8 bases and J by 13 bases, with 24 bases lying between the germline termini. CDR3 length: 14 amino acids, cysteine to phenylalanine. Of the read, only the CDR3 DNA is kept; its 42 bases are in frame from base 1.